This is a list of T cell receptor beta chains from one sample in a study of early T cells in non-severe SARS-CoV-2 infection. TCRdb called the 5' RACE reads again in MiXCR, with one record for every CDR3 protein. The profile shows under 65,000 distinct CDR3 sequences, around 12% of them singletons. The source material was whole blood. The receptors come from an adult who was a healthcare worker with PCR-confirmed SARS-CoV-2 infection or an uninfected control (not recorded which). Both conserved end residues are part of each CDR3. The D gene is left open where the match is weak. Some rows mark clone size as missing; the rest say once, few, many or name a class of expanded clone.

D,V,J,length,size,DNA,CDR3
-,TRBV10-3,TRBJ1-5,13,-,TGTGCCATCAGTGAGAGGGACTATCAGCCCCAGCATTTT,CAISERDYQPQHF
TRBD1,TRBV18,TRBJ2-7,15,many,TGTGCCAGCTCCGCCTCCGCAACAGGGGGCCCCGAGCAGTACTTC,CASSASATGGPEQYF
TRBD2,TRBV7-9,TRBJ2-1,14,many,TGTGCCAGCAGCTGGGGACTAGCGGGGGTTGAGCAGTTCTTC,CASSWGLAGVEQFF
-,TRBV12-3/TRBV12-4,TRBJ1-2,15,-,TGTGCCAGCAGTTTGGGACGGAATGGGGCGCGGGGCTACACCTTC,CASSLGRNGARGYTF
-,TRBV7-8,TRBJ1-2,15,-,TGTGCCAGCAGCTCTTCCTCGGCGTCGAGGGATGGCTACACCTTC,CASSSSSASRDGYTF
-,TRBV12-3/TRBV12-4,TRBJ1-2,18,many,TGTGCCAGTGGGCGCGGGTTCCTTCCGGGACCTGTCGTAGGTGGCTACACCTTC,CASGRGFLPGPVVGGYTF
TRBD1,TRBV4-1,TRBJ1-6,15,many,TGCGCCAGCAGCCCAGAACAGGGGAATAATTCACCCCTCCACTTT,CASSPEQGNNSPLHF
-,TRBV6-2/TRBV6-3,TRBJ1-6,15,many,TGTGCCAGCAGCCGTCACAGGGTACAAGGATCACCCCTCCACTTT,CASSRHRVQGSPLHF
TRBD2,TRBV7-9,TRBJ2-7,12,-,TGTGCCAGCAGAATTAGCGGGGACGAGCAGTACTTC,CASRISGDEQYF
TRBD2,TRBV25-1,TRBJ2-3,15,-,TGTGCCAGCAGTAATCTAGCGGGGGGAACAGATACGCAGTATTTT,CASSNLAGGTDTQYF
-,TRBV19,TRBJ2-5,13,-,TGTGCCAGTAGTAGCCTCCTCCAAGAGACCCAGTACTTC,CASSSLLQETQYF
-,TRBV11-2,TRBJ2-2,15,-,TGTGCCAGCAGTGACGGACGTAGGAACACCGGGGAGCTGTTTTTT,CASSDGRRNTGELFF
-,TRBV10-2,TRBJ1-1,14,few,TGCGCCAGCAGTGAAACAGGGACTAACACTGAAGCTTTCTTT,CASSETGTNTEAFF
-,TRBV12-3/TRBV12-4,TRBJ2-7,13,many,TGTGCCAGCGGCTTGGACAGTTACTACGAGCAGTACTTC,CASGLDSYYEQYF
TRBD2,TRBV6-2/TRBV6-3,TRBJ2-3,14,-,TGTGCCAGCACTAGAGCGGGGGACACAGATACGCAGTATTTT,CASTRAGDTDTQYF
-,TRBV4-3,TRBJ2-1,14,-,TGCGCCAGCAGCCACGGGGACACCTACAATGAGCAGTTCTTC,CASSHGDTYNEQFF
TRBD1,TRBV12-3/TRBV12-4,TRBJ1-2,13,-,TGTGCCAGCAGCCCGGACAGGGAGTATGGCTACACCTTC,CASSPDREYGYTF
-,TRBV6-1,TRBJ1-4,13,-,TGTGCCACTCAACGCTTACATGGGGAAAAACTGTTTTTT,CATQRLHGEKLFF
-,TRBV4-3,TRBJ2-4,16,-,TGCGCCAGCAGCCAAGAGGGATGGGTAGCCAAAAACATTCAGTACTTC,CASSQEGWVAKNIQYF
TRBD1,TRBV6-1,TRBJ1-1,14,-,TGTGCCAGCAGTGTCCTCTGGGGGACAGTTGAAGCTTTCTTT,CASSVLWGTVEAFF
TRBD2,TRBV6-1,TRBJ2-7,14,-,TGTGCCAGCACATCGAGCGGGGGTATCTACGAGCAGTACTTC,CASTSSGGIYEQYF
-,TRBV20-1,TRBJ2-3,14,many,TGCAGTGCTCTCGAGACCAGGGCCACAGATACGCAGTATTTT,CSALETRATDTQYF
-,TRBV29-1,TRBJ1-1,13,-,TGCAGCGCCCTGGACGGAAAGAACACTGAAGCTTTCTTT,CSALDGKNTEAFF
-,TRBV2,TRBJ2-2,12,-,TGTGCCAGCAGGATCCGCACCGGGGAGCTGTTTTTT,CASRIRTGELFF
-,TRBV14,TRBJ1-4,16,few,TGTGCCAGCAGCCAAGATTCATGGGGGCTCCGGAAAAAACTGTTTTTT,CASSQDSWGLRKKLFF
TRBD2,TRBV2,TRBJ2-3,15,few,TGTGCCAGCAGTCCCGGGACTAGCGACCGAGATACGCAGTATTTT,CASSPGTSDRDTQYF
-,TRBV6-1,TRBJ1-2,15,many,TGTGCCAGCAGTGAAGTGGTAGGGCAGGGCTACGGCTACACCTTC,CASSEVVGQGYGYTF
TRBD1,TRBV29-1,TRBJ1-2,12,-,TGCAGCGTCGACGGGACAGGCTATGGCTACACCTTC,CSVDGTGYGYTF
-,TRBV7-2,TRBJ2-1,13,-,TGTGCCAGCAGCTTACATAGAGCCAATGAGCAGTTCTTC,CASSLHRANEQFF
-,TRBV2,TRBJ2-3,14,-,TGTGCCAGCAGTGCGACATCCCGACGGGATACGCAGTATTTT,CASSATSRRDTQYF
-,TRBV20-1,TRBJ1-3,13,many,TGCAGTGCTAGAGTCGGGGGAGGAAACACCATATATTTT,CSARVGGGNTIYF
-,TRBV19,TRBJ1-5,14,-,TGTGCCAGTAGTATAGATCTCGCAGTGAAGCCCCAGCATTTT,CASSIDLAVKPQHF
TRBD2,TRBV20-1,TRBJ2-7,14,many,TGCAGTGCTAGAGCCGGGACTACCGTCGGCGAGCAGTACTTC,CSARAGTTVGEQYF
-,TRBV6-1,TRBJ1-3,13,-,TGTGCCAGCAGTGAAGAGGCAGGAAACACCATATATTTT,CASSEEAGNTIYF
-,TRBV12-5,TRBJ1-1,16,-,TGTGCTAGTGGTTTGGCTTTGGGGACCGGGGTCACTGAAGCTTTCTTT,CASGLALGTGVTEAFF
-,TRBV21-1,TRBJ2-7,13,-,TGTGCCAGCAGCAAAGCCCCATACTACGAGCAGTACTTC,CASSKAPYYEQYF
-,TRBV5-1,TRBJ1-1,13,-,TGCGCCAGCAGCCGGCCCAGAGACACTGAAGCTTTCTTT,CASSRPRDTEAFF
-,TRBV7-7,TRBJ1-1,13,many,TGTGCTAGCAGCTTGAGGCAGGACACTGAAGCTTTCTTT,CASSLRQDTEAFF
-,TRBV9,TRBJ1-2,13,-,TGTGCCAGCAGCTTCCAGACAGCTAGTGGCTACACCTTC,CASSFQTASGYTF
TRBD2,TRBV12-3/TRBV12-4,TRBJ2-3,14,once,TGTGCCAGCAGCCGGACTAGTCAATCAGATACGCAGTATTTT,CASSRTSQSDTQYF